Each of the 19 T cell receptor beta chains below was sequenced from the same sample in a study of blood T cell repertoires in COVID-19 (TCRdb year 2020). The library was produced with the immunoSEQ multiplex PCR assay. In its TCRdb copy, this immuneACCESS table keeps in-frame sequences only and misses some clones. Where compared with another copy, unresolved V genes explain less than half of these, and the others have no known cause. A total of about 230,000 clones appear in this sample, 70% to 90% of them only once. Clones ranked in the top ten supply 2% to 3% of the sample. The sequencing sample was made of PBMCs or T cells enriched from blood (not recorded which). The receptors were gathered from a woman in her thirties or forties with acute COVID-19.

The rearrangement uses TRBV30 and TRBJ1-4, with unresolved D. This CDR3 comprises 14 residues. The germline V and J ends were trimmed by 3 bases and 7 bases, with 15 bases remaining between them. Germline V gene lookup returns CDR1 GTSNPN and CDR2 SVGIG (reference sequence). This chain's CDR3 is CAWSPGGNAEKLFF. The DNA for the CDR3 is TGTGCCTGGAGCCCGGGAGGGAACGCTGAAAAACTGTTTTTT.

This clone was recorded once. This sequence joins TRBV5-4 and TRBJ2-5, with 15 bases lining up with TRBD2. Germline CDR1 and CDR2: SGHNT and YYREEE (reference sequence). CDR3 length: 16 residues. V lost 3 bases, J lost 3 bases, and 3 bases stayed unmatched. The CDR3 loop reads CASSYGLAGGKETQYF. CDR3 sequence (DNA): TGTGCCAGCAGCTACGGACTAGCGGGAGGGAAAGAGACCCAGTACTTC.

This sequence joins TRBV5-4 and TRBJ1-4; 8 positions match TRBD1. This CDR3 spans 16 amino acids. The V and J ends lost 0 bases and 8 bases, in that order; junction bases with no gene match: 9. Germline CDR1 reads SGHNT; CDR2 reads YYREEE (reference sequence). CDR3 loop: CASSLEGGDRGEKLFF. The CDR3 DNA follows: TGTGCCAGCAGCTTGGAGGGGGGAGACAGGGGCGAAAAACTGTTTTTT.

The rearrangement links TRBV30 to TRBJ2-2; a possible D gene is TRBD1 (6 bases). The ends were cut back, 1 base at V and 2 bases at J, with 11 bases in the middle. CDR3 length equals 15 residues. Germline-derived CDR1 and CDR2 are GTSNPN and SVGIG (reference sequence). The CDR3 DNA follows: TGTGCCTGGAGTGGTTCGGACAGAAACACCGGGGAGCTGTTTTTT. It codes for CAWSGSDRNTGELFF.

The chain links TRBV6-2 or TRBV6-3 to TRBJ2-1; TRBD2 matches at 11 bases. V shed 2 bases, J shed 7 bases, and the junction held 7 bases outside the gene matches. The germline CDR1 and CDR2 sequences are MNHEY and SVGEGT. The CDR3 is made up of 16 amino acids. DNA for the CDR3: TGTGCCAGCAGTTACCTAGCGGGGGGACCCCCTAATGAGCAGTTCTTC. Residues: CASSYLAGGPPNEQFF.

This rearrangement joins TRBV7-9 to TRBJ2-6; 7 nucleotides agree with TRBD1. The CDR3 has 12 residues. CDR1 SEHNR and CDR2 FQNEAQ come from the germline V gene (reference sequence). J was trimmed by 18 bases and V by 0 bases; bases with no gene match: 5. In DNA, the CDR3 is TGTGCCAGCAGCTTAGCGACAGGGAGTGGGACTTTC. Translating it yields CASSLATGSGTF.

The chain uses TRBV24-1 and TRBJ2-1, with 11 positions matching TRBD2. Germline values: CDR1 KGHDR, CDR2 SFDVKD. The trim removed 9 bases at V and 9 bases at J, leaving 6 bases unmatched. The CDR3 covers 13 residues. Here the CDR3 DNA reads TGTGCCACCTCTGCTAGCGGGAGGCCTGAGCAGTTCTTC. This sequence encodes CATSASGRPEQFF.

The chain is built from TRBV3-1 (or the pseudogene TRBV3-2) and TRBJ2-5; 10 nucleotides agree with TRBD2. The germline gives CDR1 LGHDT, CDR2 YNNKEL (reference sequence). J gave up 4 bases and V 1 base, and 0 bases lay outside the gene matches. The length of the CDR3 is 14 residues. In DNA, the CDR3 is TGTGCCAGCAGCCAAGTAGCGGGAGGAGAGACCCAGTACTTC. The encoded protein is CASSQVAGGETQYF.

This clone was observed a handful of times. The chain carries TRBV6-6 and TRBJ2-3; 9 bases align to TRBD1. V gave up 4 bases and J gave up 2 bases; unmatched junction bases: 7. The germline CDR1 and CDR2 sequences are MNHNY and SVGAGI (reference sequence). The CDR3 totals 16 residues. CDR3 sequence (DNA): TGTGCCAGCAGTTCGTTAACAGGGGGCGTCACAGATACGCAGTATTTT. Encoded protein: CASSSLTGGVTDTQYF.

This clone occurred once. CDR3 protein: CASKGQGVLSEAFF. CDR3 bases: TGTGCCAGCAAGGGTCAGGGCGTGTTGTCTGAAGCTTTCTTT. The genes are TRBV2 and TRBJ1-1; possibly TRBD1 for D (5 bases). The CDR3 has 14 residues. The V and J ends lost 7 bases and 6 bases respectively, with 18 bases between them. CDR1 and CDR2 from the germline V gene are SNHLY and FYNNEI.

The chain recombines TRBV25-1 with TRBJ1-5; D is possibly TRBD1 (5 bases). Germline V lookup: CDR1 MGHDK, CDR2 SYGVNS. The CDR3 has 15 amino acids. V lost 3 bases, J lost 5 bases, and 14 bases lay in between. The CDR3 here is CASSDSRGVDQPQHF. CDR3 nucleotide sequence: TGTGCCAGCAGTGATAGCCGGGGGGTCGATCAGCCCCAGCATTTT.

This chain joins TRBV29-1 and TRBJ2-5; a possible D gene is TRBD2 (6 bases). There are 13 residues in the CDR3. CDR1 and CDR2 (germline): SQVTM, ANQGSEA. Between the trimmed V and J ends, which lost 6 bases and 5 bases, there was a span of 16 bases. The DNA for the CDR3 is TGCAGCGTGTGGGGCGGGATAGAGGAGACCCAGTACTTC. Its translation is CSVWGGIEETQYF.

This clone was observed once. CDR3 in DNA: TGTGCCAGTAGTATTTCCCTATACAATGAGCAGTTCTTC. Encoded protein: CASSISLYNEQFF. The chain combines TRBV19 with TRBJ2-1; D gene unclear. The CDR3 consists of 13 residues. Per the germline V gene, CDR1 is LNHDA and CDR2 is SQIVND (reference sequence). V lost 3 bases and J lost 4, with 7 bases in between. The variable domain in full, with the rest retrieved from reference TRBV19 and TRBJ2-1, is DGGITQSPKYLFRKEGQNVTLSCEQNLNHDAMYWYRQDPGQGLRLIYYSQIVNDFQKGDIAEGYSVSREKKESFPLTVTSAQKNPTAFYLCASSISLYNEQFFGPGTRLTVL.

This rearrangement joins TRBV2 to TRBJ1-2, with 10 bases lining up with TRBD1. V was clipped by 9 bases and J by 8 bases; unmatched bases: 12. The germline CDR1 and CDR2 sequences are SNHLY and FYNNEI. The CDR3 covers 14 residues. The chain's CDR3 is CASTTTGGSGGYTF. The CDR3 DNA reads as TGTGCCAGTACCACGACAGGGGGCTCGGGGGGCTACACCTTC.

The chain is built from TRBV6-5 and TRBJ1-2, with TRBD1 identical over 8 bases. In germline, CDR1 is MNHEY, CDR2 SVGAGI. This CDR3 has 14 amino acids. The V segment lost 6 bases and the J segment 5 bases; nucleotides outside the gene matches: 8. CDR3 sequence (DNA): TGTGCCAGCAGAGACAGGGGACGCTCATATGGCTACACCTTC. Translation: CASRDRGRSYGYTF.

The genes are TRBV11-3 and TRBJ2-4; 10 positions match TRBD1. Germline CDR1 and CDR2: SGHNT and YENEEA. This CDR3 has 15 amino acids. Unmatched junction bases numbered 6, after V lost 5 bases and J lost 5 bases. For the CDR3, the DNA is TGTGCCAGCAGCCCGCTAGGGACAGGGGAAAACATTCAGTACTTC. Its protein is CASSPLGTGENIQYF.

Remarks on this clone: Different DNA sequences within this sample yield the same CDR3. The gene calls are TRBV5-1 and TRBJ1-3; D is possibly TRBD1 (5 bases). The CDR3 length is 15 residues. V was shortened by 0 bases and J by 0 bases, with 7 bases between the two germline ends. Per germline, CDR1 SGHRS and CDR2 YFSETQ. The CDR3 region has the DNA TGCGCCAGCAGCTTGGGGGGCCCCTCTGGAAACACCATATATTTT. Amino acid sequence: CASSLGGPSGNTIYF.

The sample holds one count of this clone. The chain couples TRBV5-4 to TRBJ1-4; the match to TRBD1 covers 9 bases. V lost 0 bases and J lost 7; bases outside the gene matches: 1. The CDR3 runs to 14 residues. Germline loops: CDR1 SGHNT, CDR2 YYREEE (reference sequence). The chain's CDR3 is CASSLDRGLEKLFF. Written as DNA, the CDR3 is TGTGCCAGCAGCTTGGACAGGGGGCTTGAAAAACTGTTTTTT. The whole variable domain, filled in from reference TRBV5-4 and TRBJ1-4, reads ETGVTQSPTHLIKTRGQQVTLRCSSQSGHNTVSWYQQALGQGPQFIFQYYREEENGRGNFPPRFSGLQFPNYSSELNVNALELDDSALYLCASSLDRGLEKLFFGSGTQLSVL.

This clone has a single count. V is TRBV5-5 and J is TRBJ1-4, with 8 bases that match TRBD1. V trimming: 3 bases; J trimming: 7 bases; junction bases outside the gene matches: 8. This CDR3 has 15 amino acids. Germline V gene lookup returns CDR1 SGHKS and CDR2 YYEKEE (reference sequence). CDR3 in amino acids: CASSYGPGGGEKLFF. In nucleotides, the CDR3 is TGTGCCAGCAGCTATGGGCCAGGGGGCGGTGAAAAACTGTTTTTT.